The 13 T cell receptor beta chains presented below share a single source sample, sequenced in a study of T cells in Graves' hyperthyroidism and ophthalmopathy. Regions amplified from RNA transcripts were the TCR beta CDR3 regions. The TCR CDR3 first-round RT-PCR relied on the HTBI primer set. In TCRdb, the multiplex PCR reads were re-called with MiXCR into one record per CDR3 protein. The data show hundreds of thousands of distinct CDR3 sequences, about 45% seen once. The sample taken for sequencing was peripheral blood or thyroid tissue (not recorded which). These receptor sequences come from an adult man with Graves' disease, either hyperthyroidism or ophthalmopathy (not recorded which).

The rearrangement joins TRBV15 to TRBJ1-4, with unresolved D. CDR3 length: 15 residues. CDR1 and CDR2 (germline): LNHNV, YYDKDF (reference sequence). Trimming pared 6 bases from V and 5 bases from J, leaving 16 bases between. CDR3 bases: TGTGCCACCAGATATGAAGTATCGACCAATGAAAAACTGTTTTTT. Encoded protein: CATRYEVSTNEKLFF.

This clonotype has ten or more counts. J is TRBJ1-2 and V is TRBV29-1, with a weak D call TRBD1 (5 bases). Germline assignment: CDR1 SQVTM and CDR2 ANQGSEA. This CDR3 contains 14 residues. Trimming took off 0 bases at V and 3 bases at J, with 11 bases between the two ends. The CDR3 sequence: CSVEDRGSDYGYTF. DNA of the CDR3: TGCAGCGTTGAAGACCGGGGGTCGGACTATGGCTACACCTTC.

This clonotype has just a few counts. The chain uses TRBV12-3 or TRBV12-4 and TRBJ1-2; 9 nucleotides align to TRBD1. J was trimmed by 5 bases and V by 2 bases; bases with no gene match: 9. This CDR3 spans 16 amino acids. The CDR3 nucleotides are TGTGCCAGCAGTTTATCAGGGACAGGGCAAGCTTATGGCTACACCTTC. Translating it yields CASSLSGTGQAYGYTF.

Regarding this clonotype: One end of the junction varies from germline; a read error may be responsible. The chain employs TRBV29-1 and TRBJ2-5, with a tentative D call TRBD1 (6 bases). The CDR3 loop spans 10 amino acids. Per the germline V gene, CDR1 is SQVTM and CDR2 is ANQGSEA. This CDR3 is CSVQGETQHF. The CDR3 region has the DNA TGCAGCGTACAGGGCGAGACCCAGCACTTC.

This clonotype showed up just once. V is TRBV10-3 and J is TRBJ1-1, with 7 bases aligning to TRBD1. V lost 10 bases and J lost 0; bases outside the gene matches: 11. There are 15 residues in the CDR3. Germline CDR1 is ENHRY and CDR2 is SYGVKD. CDR3 DNA: TGTGCCAGCAGACCGTTACAGGGGATGAACACTGAAGCTTTCTTT. Protein product: CASRPLQGMNTEAFF.

For the CDR3, the DNA is TGCAGTGCTAGTGCACCGGGACAGGGATTCAATCAGCCCCAGCATTTT. Amino acids: CSASAPGQGFNQPQHF. The chain carries TRBV20-1 and TRBJ1-5, with TRBD1 identical over 9 bases. The V segment lost 3 bases and the J segment 3 bases; nucleotides outside the gene matches: 9. This CDR3 has 16 residues. Germline V lookup: CDR1 DFQATT, CDR2 SNEGSKA (reference sequence).

This clonotype was recorded a few times. The CDR3, as DNA: TGTGCCAGTAGTATCTTGGGACAGGTTCAGCCCCAGCATTTT. The encoded protein is CASSILGQVQPQHF. This chain links TRBV19 with TRBJ1-5, with TRBD1 matching 8 bases. The CDR3 spans 14 residues. From germline, CDR1 is LNHDA and CDR2 SQIVND (reference sequence). Trimming took 3 bases from V and 6 from J; bases not matched to a gene: 4.

The chain employs TRBV29-1 and TRBJ2-2; unclear D gene. This CDR3 contains 10 residues. V was cut by 6 bases and J by 8 bases, with 7 bases left in between. In germline, CDR1 is SQVTM, CDR2 ANQGSEA. CDR3 in DNA: TGCAGCGTCCCCACAGGGGAGCTGTTTTTT. This encodes CSVPTGELFF.

This clonotype was counted at least ten times. The chain employs TRBV7-4 and TRBJ1-6; D gene ambiguous. The CDR3 contains 13 residues. The germline V gene has CDR1 SGHVT and CDR2 SQSDAQ. Trimming took 5 bases from V and 9 from J, leaving 11 bases between them. The CDR3 spells CASSVDRGSPLHF. CDR3 coding DNA: TGTGCCAGCAGCGTAGACCGTGGTTCACCCCTCCACTTT.

This clonotype occurred many times. The V gene is TRBV15, the J gene TRBJ2-6; TRBD1 agrees at 8 bases. Trimming removed 2 bases from V and 0 bases from J; junction bases left unmatched: 6. From germline, CDR1 is LNHNV and CDR2 YYDKDF (reference sequence). The CDR3 runs to 18 residues. CDR3 region: CATSRYRGALSGANVLTF. DNA for the CDR3: TGTGCCACCAGCAGATACAGGGGGGCCCTCTCTGGGGCCAACGTCCTGACTTTC. The full variable domain, with the rest looked up from reference TRBV15 and TRBJ2-6, is DAMVIQNPRYQVTQFGKPVTLSCSQTLNHNVMYWYQQKSSQAPKLLFHYYDKDFNNEADTPDNFQSRRPNTSFCFLDIRSPGLGDTAMYLCATSRYRGALSGANVLTFGAGSRLTVL.

Only a few counts were recorded for this clonotype. This sequence joins TRBV5-4 and TRBJ1-1; D gene unclear. This CDR3 comprises 14 residues. V was trimmed by 0 bases and J by 4 bases, leaving 10 bases between them. Per germline, CDR1 SGHNT and CDR2 YYREEE (reference sequence). The CDR3 region has the DNA TGTGCCAGCAGCTTGGTAAGGGAGGGCACTGAAGCTTTCTTT. Translation gives CASSLVREGTEAFF.

The chain joins TRBV12-3 or TRBV12-4 to TRBJ1-1; D not resolved. Trimming took off 10 bases at V and 5 bases at J, with 23 bases between the two ends. The CDR3 has 15 amino acids. Here the CDR3 DNA reads TGTGCCATCGGCGTTTGGGCACCGGGCCGGACTGAAGCTTTCTTT. Protein sequence: CAIGVWAPGRTEAFF.

CDR3 DNA sequence: TGTGCCAGCAGCTCAGGGACAGTCGGCTACACCTTC. Residues: CASSSGTVGYTF. The genes are TRBV7-2 and TRBJ1-2, with TRBD1 matching over 7 bases. Germline values: CDR1 SGHTA, CDR2 FQGNSA. J was trimmed by 8 bases and V by 4 bases; bases with no gene match: 4. The CDR3 length is 12 residues.